These 29 T cell receptor beta chains came from one sample sequenced in a study of blood T cell repertoires in COVID-19. Clones were sequenced by immunoSEQ multiplex PCR, and TCRdb holds only the in-frame ones, with some missing. The sample lists some 100,000 clones, approximately 90% occurring once. The sample taken for sequencing was peripheral blood. The receptor set was obtained from a man in his fifties with active COVID-19.

J is TRBJ1-4 and V is TRBV6-5, with 8 bases aligning to TRBD1. Trimming cost V 6 bases and J 8 bases; bases outside gene matches: 11. CDR1 is MNHEY, CDR2 SVGAGI, per germline. The CDR3 has 15 residues. The CDR3 here is CASSPLTGVSEKLFF. In nucleotides, the CDR3 is TGTGCCAGCAGCCCCCTGACAGGGGTAAGCGAAAAACTGTTTTTT.

This clone was seen only once. The chain's CDR3 is CASSSGLAGGTDTQYF. The CDR3 DNA reads as TGTGCCAGCAGCTCGGGACTAGCGGGAGGCACAGATACGCAGTATTTT. The rearrangement joins TRBV5-6 to TRBJ2-3; 14 bases match TRBD2. V was pared by 3 bases and J by 1 base, with 1 base of the junction left unmatched. This CDR3 has 16 residues. Germline assignment: CDR1 SGHDT and CDR2 YYEEEE.

This chain joins TRBV12-3 or TRBV12-4 and TRBJ2-5; D unclear. Trimming cost V 3 bases and J 4 bases, with 9 bases left between them. The CDR3 sequence is 13 residues long. CDR3 loop: CASSLGARETQYF. The CDR3 region has the DNA TGTGCCAGCAGTTTGGGCGCGAGAGAGACCCAGTACTTC.

V is TRBV3-1 (or the pseudogene TRBV3-2) and J is TRBJ2-2; D not certain. The germline V gene has CDR1 LGHDT and CDR2 YNNKEL (reference sequence). The V end lost 1 base, the J end lost 7 bases, and 10 bases lay between the germline ends. CDR3 length equals 14 residues. CDR3 sequence (DNA): TGTGCCAGCAGCCAAGGCGCCAGGCTCGGGGAGCTGTTTTTT. Amino acids: CASSQGARLGELFF.

V usage is TRBV29-1 and J usage is TRBJ1-1; D may be TRBD1 (6 bases). This CDR3 spans 13 amino acids. Germline CDR1 reads SQVTM; CDR2 reads ANQGSEA. Trimming removed 7 bases at V and 1 base at J, with 13 bases between. This chain's CDR3 is CSGKGVPNTEAFF. Written as DNA, the CDR3 is TGCAGCGGGAAGGGGGTCCCGAACACTGAAGCTTTCTTT.

This clone was seen a single time. The chain employs TRBV2 and TRBJ1-2; 7 nucleotides align to TRBD1. This CDR3 has 13 residues. J gave up 4 bases and V 3 bases, and 2 bases lay outside the gene matches. CDR1 is SNHLY and CDR2 is FYNNEI in the germline V gene. CDR3 in amino acids: CASSETGLYGYTF. CDR3 coding DNA: TGTGCCAGCAGTGAGACAGGGCTCTATGGCTACACCTTC.

In nucleotides, the CDR3 is TGTGCCAGCAGCGCCCGACTAGCTCCCGCAGATACGCAGTATTTT. This codes for CASSARLAPADTQYF. The J gene is TRBJ2-3, the V gene TRBV9, with 7 nucleotides matching TRBD2. The V gene end was trimmed by 3 bases and the J gene end by 4 bases; junction bases not matched to a gene: 8. The CDR3 extends over 15 amino acids. Per the germline V gene, CDR1 is SGDLS and CDR2 is YYNGEE.

CDR3 nucleotide sequence: TGTGCCAGCAGCCAAGAGGGGAGGGAGCAGTTCTTC. This codes for CASSQEGREQFF. This chain connects TRBV3-1 (or the pseudogene TRBV3-2) to TRBJ2-1; TRBD2 is a possible D gene (6 bases). Trimming left V 0 bases short and J 10 bases short, with 7 bases between. Germline V gene sequence: CDR1 LGHDT, CDR2 YNNKEL (reference sequence). This CDR3 is 12 amino acids long.

The chain employs TRBV6-4 and TRBJ1-5, with no clear D. Germline V lookup: CDR1 MRHNA, CDR2 SNTAGT. V gave up 5 bases and J gave up 4 bases, with 9 bases separating them. The CDR3 is made up of 13 amino acids. The chain's CDR3 is CASSPTYNQPQHF. The CDR3 DNA is TGTGCCAGCAGTCCTACTTATAATCAGCCCCAGCATTTT.

This sequence joins TRBV6-2 or TRBV6-3 and TRBJ2-1; D not resolved. The germline CDR1 and CDR2 sequences are MNHEY and SVGEGT. Trimming stripped 4 bases from V and 4 bases from J, with 14 bases between. There are 15 residues in the CDR3. CDR3 sequence (DNA): TGTGCCAGCAGTTTAGAGAAACGAACGTACAATGAGCAGTTCTTC. Its protein is CASSLEKRTYNEQFF.

This chain uses TRBV6-5 with TRBJ1-6; 8 bases align to TRBD1. Germline V gene data show CDR1 as MNHEY and CDR2 as SVGAGI. The CDR3 contains 16 residues. V was clipped by 0 bases and J by 6 bases; unmatched bases: 4. In DNA, the CDR3 is TGTGCCAGCAGTTACTCCTTGGACAGGGCTAATTCACCCCTCCACTTT. The encoded protein is CASSYSLDRANSPLHF.

The chain uses TRBV7-9 and TRBJ1-1; D gene ambiguous. Trimming took off 3 bases at V and 5 bases at J, with 19 bases between the two ends. The CDR3 extends over 16 amino acids. Germline lookup yields CDR1 SEHNR and CDR2 FQNEAQ (reference sequence). CDR3 in DNA: TGTGCCAGCAGCTTCGGAGGTTCGTTAGCGCGGACTGAAGCTTTCTTT. Protein product: CASSFGGSLARTEAFF. Supplemented by reference TRBV7-9 and TRBJ1-1, the full variable domain reads DTGVSQNPRHKITKRGQNVTFRCDPISEHNRLYWYRQTLGQGPEFLTYFQNEAQLEKSRLLSDRFSAERPKGSFSTLEIQRTEQGDSAMYLCASSFGGSLARTEAFFGQGTRLTVV.

The CDR3 nucleotides read TGTGCCAGCTCGCCCGACAGGACCGCTTCACCCCTCCACTTT. Protein: CASSPDRTASPLHF. The chain couples TRBV18 to TRBJ1-6; perhaps TRBD1 as D (6 bases). The CDR3 consists of 14 residues. V was clipped by 6 bases and J by 9 bases, with 15 bases between them. CDR1 and CDR2 (germline): KGHSH, LQKENI. The entire variable domain, with the rest obtained from reference TRBV18 and TRBJ1-6, is as follows: NAGVMQNPRHLVRRRGQEARLRCSPMKGHSHVYWYRQLPEEGLKFMVYLQKENIIDESGMPKERFSAEFPKEGPSILRIQQVVRGDSAAYFCASSPDRTASPLHFGNGTRLTVT.

V usage is TRBV25-1 and J usage is TRBJ2-2; TRBD1 agrees at 9 bases. Germline lookup yields CDR1 MGHDK and CDR2 SYGVNS. The CDR3 is 16 residues long. V lost 2 bases to trimming and J lost 5 bases; unmatched junction nucleotides: 6. CDR3 in amino acids: CASSEPGTGITGELFF. DNA of the CDR3: TGTGCCAGCAGTGAACCCGGGACAGGGATAACCGGGGAGCTGTTTTTT. The complete variable domain, with remaining parts taken from reference TRBV25-1 and TRBJ2-2, reads EADIYQTPRYLVIGTGKKITLECSQTMGHDKMYWYQQDPGMELHLIHYSYGVNSTEKGDLSSESTVSRIRTEHFPLTLESARPSHTSQYLCASSEPGTGITGELFFGEGSRLTVL.

This sequence joins TRBV11-2 and TRBJ2-1; D is perhaps TRBD1 (6 bases). The V gene lost 1 base and the J gene lost 8 bases, with 18 bases spanning the gap. Germline CDR1 and CDR2: SGHAT and FQNNGV. The CDR3 has 16 amino acids. CDR3 nucleotide sequence: TGTGCCAGCAGCTTAGGGCAGGGGCTCCGGAATGATGAGCAGTTCTTC. It is translated as CASSLGQGLRNDEQFF.

This clone has just a few counts. CDR3 DNA sequence: TGCGCCAGCAGCCCAAGACAACAGGGTGACACTGAAGCTTTCTTT. Residues: CASSPRQQGDTEAFF. The J gene is TRBJ1-1, the V gene TRBV4-1, with a possible D match to TRBD1 (6 bases). V was clipped by 4 bases and J by 3 bases, with 15 bases between them. Germline CDR1 reads MGHRA; CDR2 reads YSYEKL. The CDR3 contains 15 residues.

The J gene is TRBJ2-2, the V gene TRBV4-2; 8 nucleotides line up with TRBD2. Per the germline V gene, CDR1 is LGHNA and CDR2 is YNFKEQ. Trimming at V came to 0 bases and at J to 6 bases, leaving 9 bases not matched to a gene. This CDR3 comprises 17 residues. CDR3 loop: CASSQDVRLASAGELFF. The CDR3 nucleotides are TGTGCCAGCAGCCAAGACGTCCGACTAGCGTCAGCCGGGGAGCTGTTTTTT.

The gene calls are TRBV2 and TRBJ2-7, with TRBD2 matching over 9 bases. Germline CDR1 is SNHLY and CDR2 is FYNNEI. The CDR3 spans 16 residues. V shed 1 base and J 5 bases; nucleotides not matched to a gene: 9. In nucleotides, the CDR3 is TGTGCCAGCAGTGAAGATCTAGCGGGGTCTCTGGACGAGCAGTACTTC. The encoded protein is CASSEDLAGSLDEQYF.

This sequence joins TRBV30 and TRBJ1-5; a weak D match, TRBD1 (5 bases). Germline CDR1 is GTSNPN and CDR2 is SVGIG (reference sequence). V gave up 2 bases and J gave up 8 bases, with 13 bases separating them. The CDR3 runs 13 residues. The CDR3 region is CAWSPNTREPQHF. The CDR3 nucleotides are TGTGCCTGGAGTCCTAATACCAGGGAGCCCCAGCATTTT.

This clone was picked up a small number of times. The same CDR3 can be traced to other DNA sequences in this sample. This rearrangement joins TRBV19 to TRBJ2-7, with 9 bases matching TRBD1. The CDR3 consists of 14 residues. Germline V CDR1 and CDR2: LNHDA, SQIVND (reference sequence). Trimming took 3 bases from V and 2 from J; bases not matched to a gene: 2. CDR3 coding DNA: TGTGCCAGTAGTATCGGGACAGGGACCTACGAGCAGTACTTC. Residues: CASSIGTGTYEQYF.

The chain carries TRBV7-2 and TRBJ1-3; D might be TRBD1 (6 bases). Trimming stripped 1 base from V and 0 bases from J, with 7 bases between. The germline CDR1 and CDR2 sequences are SGHTA and FQGNSA. The length of the CDR3 is 15 residues. CDR3 loop: CASSLGDISGNTIYF. As DNA, the CDR3 is TGTGCCAGCAGCTTAGGGGACATCTCTGGAAACACCATATATTTT.

This chain connects TRBV5-1 to TRBJ1-4; 7 bases fit TRBD1. Germline loops: CDR1 SGHRS, CDR2 YFSETQ. After removal of 4 bases from V and 4 bases from J, the junction contained 13 bases not matched to a gene. The CDR3 consists of 17 residues. The CDR3 loop reads CASSPNPTGQLNEKLFF. The CDR3 DNA follows: TGCGCCAGCAGCCCTAACCCAACGGGACAGCTTAATGAAAAACTGTTTTTT.

The chain combines TRBV7-2 with TRBJ2-1; possibly TRBD1 for D (7 bases). This CDR3 has 14 amino acids. Per the germline V gene, CDR1 is SGHTA and CDR2 is FQGNSA. V was cut by 1 base and J by 7 bases, with 11 bases left in between. CDR3 loop: CASSLGAGGNEQFF. The CDR3 coding sequence is TGTGCCAGCAGCTTAGGAGCAGGGGGGAATGAGCAGTTCTTC.

This sequence joins TRBV3-1 (or the pseudogene TRBV3-2) and TRBJ1-2, with 9 bases matching TRBD1. This CDR3 comprises 16 residues. V lost 0 bases, J lost 8 bases, and 10 bases stayed unmatched. Germline V lookup: CDR1 LGHDT, CDR2 YNNKEL (reference sequence). The CDR3 is CASSQEGATGGLGYTF. DNA of the CDR3: TGTGCCAGCAGCCAAGAAGGGGCTACAGGGGGCTTGGGCTACACCTTC.

V is TRBV19 and J is TRBJ1-5, with D unresolved. The germline gives CDR1 LNHDA, CDR2 SQIVND (reference sequence). V lost 5 bases and J 4 bases, leaving 15 bases between the germline ends. CDR3 length: 15 amino acids. The CDR3 nucleotides read TGTGCCAGTAGTGCCGCCACTATCCGAAATCAGCCCCAGCATTTT. It is translated as CASSAATIRNQPQHF.

This chain links TRBV16 with TRBJ1-2; D is unclear. The germline gives CDR1 KGHSY, CDR2 FQNENV. V shed 3 bases and J shed 7 bases, with 15 bases lying between them. This CDR3 has 14 residues. The CDR3 DNA reads TGTGCCAGCAGCCACAAAGCCGGGAGCTCTGGCTACACCTTC. Amino acids: CASSHKAGSSGYTF.

This clone has only a few counts. This chain uses TRBV18 with TRBJ2-2, with TRBD1 as a possible D gene (6 bases). The germline V gene encodes CDR1 KGHSH and CDR2 LQKENI. Trimming removed 6 bases at V and 2 bases at J, with 16 bases between. This CDR3 is built from 16 residues. This chain's CDR3 is CASSYTGPINTGELFF. The CDR3 nucleotides read TGTGCCAGCTCGTACACAGGGCCTATCAACACCGGGGAGCTGTTTTTT.

The rearrangement uses TRBV5-1 and TRBJ1-1; weak D call: TRBD1 (6 bases). Germline loops: CDR1 SGHRS, CDR2 YFSETQ. The CDR3 contains 15 residues. Trimming took 0 bases from V and 4 from J, leaving 13 bases between them. The CDR3 is CASSLVQGGGTEAFF. As DNA, the CDR3 is TGCGCCAGCAGCTTGGTACAGGGAGGGGGCACTGAAGCTTTCTTT.

This chain joins TRBV5-1 and TRBJ2-7, with a possible D match to TRBD2 (6 bases). Per germline, CDR1 SGHRS and CDR2 YFSETQ. Trimming shortened V by 0 bases and J by 2 bases, and 12 bases separated the two germline ends. The CDR3 runs to 15 residues. CDR3 loop: CASSLGGTATYEQYF. CDR3 bases: TGCGCCAGCAGCTTGGGGGGGACTGCCACCTACGAGCAGTACTTC.